This paragraph covers one T cell receptor (beta chain) sequence. This clone has only a few counts. Which antigen it targets is not known. Base qualities are not provided; no much larger clone lies one nucleotide away. This specimen belongs to a study of shared clonotypes between healthy human individuals (dated by TCRdb to the early 2020s). Context from the whole study: The cohort comprised a couple of women and a few men aged 18 to 49 years. Blood TCR repertoires of a handful of healthy adults were deeply sequenced to estimate repertoire size and the extent of clonotype sharing between individuals. For each donor, CD4 naive and CD4 memory were each given three plates, CD8 naive was given two plates, and CD8 memory was given one plate. Leukapheresis yielded between about 0.94 and 8.9 billion PBMCs per donor. To increase sequencing depth and limit assay-specific biases, TCR repertoire library preparation and sequencing were carried out by different laboratories using diverse techniques.

Results the study describes overall, beyond this receptor: Across a few donors, approximately 5% of naive CD4, approximately 3.6% of naive CD8, 2% to 2.5% of memory CD4, and roughly 0.4% of memory CD8 clonotypes were shared. Because the study included only a small number of donors, the genetic and exposure-history diversity represented was limited. Only blood was sampled, and tissue TCR repertoires likely differ from those in blood. Pairwise subsampling led to the expectation that sequencing depth would affect the degree of clonotype sharing among donors. Clonotypes shared by all four sorted-subset donors showed higher generation probabilities than non-shared clonotypes. Larger estimated clonotype richness was generally found for naive subsets than for memory subsets. Even with the large sequencing depth, rarefaction of the sorted-subset datasets indicated that sequencing was incomplete.

Reading the germline V gene gives CDR1 SGDLS and CDR2 YYNGEE. Deletion took 0 bases off V and 6 bases off J, with a span of 19 bases between the germline ends. Including cysteine and phenylalanine, the CDR3 has 17 amino acids. Only the CDR3 DNA is retained, 51 bases long and in frame from the first base. TCR CDR3 regions were amplified from genomic DNA by multiplex PCR using the deep immunoSEQ assay. Extracted genomic DNA from each cell subset was distributed evenly across all wells of several immunoSEQ 96-well plates, and each plate was treated as a replicate. For sorted subsets, approximately 210 ng genomic DNA, equal to tens of thousands of T cell genomes, was loaded into each replicate PCR. Purified libraries were quantified with a Qubit 3.0 fluorometer, sized on a Bioanalyzer 2100, and re-quantified with the KAPA Library Quantification kit. Each immunoSEQ 96-well plate was sequenced on its own single-read 150-cycle Illumina NextSeq 550 flow cell. In the source study's methods: Because the immunoSEQ output held only junctional sequences and lacked quality scores, the filtering could not match the filtering applied to full-length reads. Sequences were annotated with PyIR, a Python wrapper for IgBLAST v1.9, using IMGT germline references to assign V/J genes and CDR3. Any read was removed if the V/J assignment was weak (E-value above 1e-6), the CDR3 was missing, or the read contained stop codons, out-of-frame junctions, or ambiguous translated residues. V3J clonotypes were defined as sequences sharing the same inferred V gene, J gene, and CDR3 amino acid sequence. To compute the percentage overlap between repertoires, the number of shared unique clonotypes was divided by the size of the smaller repertoire. Three approaches were used to assess repertoire richness: RTK rarefaction, the Chao1 estimator, and Recon v2.1 estimates of unobserved clonotypes. For all TCRbeta clonotypes obtained by the gDNA method from a handful of donors, generation probabilities were computed with OLGA. TCRdb's version of the immuneACCESS table is confined to in-frame rearrangements and falls short of the full clone set. An unresolved V gene accounts for under half of the shortfall where checked; the remainder is of unknown origin. V and J calls and clone size are those listed in that table; D and trimming were worked out from the DNA. The sample data list 550,000 to 850,000 clones, and over 55% of these were observed just once. The ten most abundant clones make up 1.8% of the sample.

Donors were healthy HIV-negative adults with no recently reported acute infections or vaccinations. Every donor was a Caucasian adult living in Nashville, Tennessee, USA. CD4+ T cells were enriched by magnetic negative selection, after which naive cells were positively selected on CD45RA and the negative fraction was taken as the memory subset. Blood was collected by leukapheresis, and PBMCs were isolated by Ficoll-Histopaque density gradient centrifugation and then cryopreserved in liquid nitrogen vapor phase. Analytical flow cytometry was used to check the purity and quantity of every magnetically sorted T cell population. From each sorted fraction, genomic DNA was isolated and quantified by UV absorbance on a Nanodrop 2000c.

The sample taken for sequencing was memory CD4+ T cells sorted from blood. The sample's cell subset or site label, in plain terms: CD45RA-negative fraction. This TCR derives from a woman in her twenties or thirties in good health. The chain employs TRBV9 and TRBJ2-1; matching of 6 bases hints at TRBD2 as the D gene. The sequenced DNA: TGTGCCAGCAGCGTAGCTAGAGGAGGGCTTACACTCAATGAGCAGTTCTTC. Translated, this is CASSVARGGLTLNEQFF.